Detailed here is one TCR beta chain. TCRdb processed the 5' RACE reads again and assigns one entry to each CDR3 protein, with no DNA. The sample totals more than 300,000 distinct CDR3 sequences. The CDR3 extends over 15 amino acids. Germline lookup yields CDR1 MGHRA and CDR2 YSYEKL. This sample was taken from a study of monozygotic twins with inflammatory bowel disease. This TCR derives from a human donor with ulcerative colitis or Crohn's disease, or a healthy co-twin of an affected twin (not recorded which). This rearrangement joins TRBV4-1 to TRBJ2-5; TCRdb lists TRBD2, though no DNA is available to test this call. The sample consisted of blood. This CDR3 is CASSRATSAQGTQYF.